Shown below are 2 T cell receptor beta chains from a single sample sequenced in a study of spatial heterogeneity in lung cancer. Study conclusions and caveats: Counts that tracked tumor mutation counts were those of expanded intratumoral alpha and beta TCRs.

Time point indicated: sample taken at primary tumor resection. MiXCR was run by TCRdb on the 5' RACE reads, yielding one entry per CDR3 protein. The repertoire holds about 3,400 distinct CDR3 sequences, with about 30% as singletons. Antigen specificity for these receptors is unknown. The sequenced sample was lung tumor tissue, obtained at surgery. The receptor source for this set is a female donor with early-stage non-small cell lung cancer.

The gene calls are TRBV4-1 and TRBJ2-6; D gene ambiguous. In germline, CDR1 is MGHRA, CDR2 YSYEKL. The CDR3 consists of 16 residues. Trimming pared 1 base from V and 0 bases from J, leaving 7 bases between. Here the CDR3 DNA reads TGCGCCAGCAGCCAAGTGGGCGGCTCTGGGGCCAACGTCCTGACTTTC. This translates into CASSQVGGSGANVLTF.

This chain links TRBV3-1 with TRBJ1-2, with D hard to call. The CDR3 extends over 14 amino acids. Deletions cut 3 bases from V and 7 bases from J, with 15 bases between. Germline CDR1 LGHDT, CDR2 YNNKEL (reference sequence). The CDR3 DNA is TGTGCCAGCAGCCAGGATCTCCCCCTACGTGGCTACACCTTC. As protein: CASSQDLPLRGYTF.